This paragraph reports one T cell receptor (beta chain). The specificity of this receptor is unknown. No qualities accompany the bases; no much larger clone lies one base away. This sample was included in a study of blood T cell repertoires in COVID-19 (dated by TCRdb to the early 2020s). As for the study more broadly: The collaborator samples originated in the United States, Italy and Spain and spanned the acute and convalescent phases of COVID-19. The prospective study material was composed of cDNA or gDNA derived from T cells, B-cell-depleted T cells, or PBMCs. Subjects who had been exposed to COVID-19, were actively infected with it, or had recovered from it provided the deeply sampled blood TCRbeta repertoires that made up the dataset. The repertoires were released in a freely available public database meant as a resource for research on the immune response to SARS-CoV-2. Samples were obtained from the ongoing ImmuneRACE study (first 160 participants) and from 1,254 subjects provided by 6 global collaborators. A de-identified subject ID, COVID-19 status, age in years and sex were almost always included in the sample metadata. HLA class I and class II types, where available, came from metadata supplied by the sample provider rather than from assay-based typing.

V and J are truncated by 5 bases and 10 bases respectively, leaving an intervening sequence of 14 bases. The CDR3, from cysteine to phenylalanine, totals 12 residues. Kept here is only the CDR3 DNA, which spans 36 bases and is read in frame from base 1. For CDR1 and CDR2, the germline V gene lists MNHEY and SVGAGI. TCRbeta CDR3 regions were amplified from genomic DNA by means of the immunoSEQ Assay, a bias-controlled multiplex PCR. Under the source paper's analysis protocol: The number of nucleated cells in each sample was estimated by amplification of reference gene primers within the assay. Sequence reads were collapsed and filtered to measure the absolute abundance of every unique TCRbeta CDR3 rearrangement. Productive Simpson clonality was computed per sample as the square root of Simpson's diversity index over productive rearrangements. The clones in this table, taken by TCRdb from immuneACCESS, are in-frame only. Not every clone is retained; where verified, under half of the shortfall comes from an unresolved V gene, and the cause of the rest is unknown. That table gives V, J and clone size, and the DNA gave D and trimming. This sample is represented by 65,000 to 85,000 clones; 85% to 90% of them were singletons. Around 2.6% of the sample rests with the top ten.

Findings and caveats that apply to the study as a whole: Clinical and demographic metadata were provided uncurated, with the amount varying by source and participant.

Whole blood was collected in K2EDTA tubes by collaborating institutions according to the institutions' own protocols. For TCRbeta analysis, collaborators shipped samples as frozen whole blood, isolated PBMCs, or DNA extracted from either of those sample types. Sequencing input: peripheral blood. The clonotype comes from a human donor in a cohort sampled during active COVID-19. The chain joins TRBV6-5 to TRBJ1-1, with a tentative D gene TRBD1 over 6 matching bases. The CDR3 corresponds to CASSLYREGAFF. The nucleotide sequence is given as TGTGCCAGCAGTCTATACAGGGAGGGAGCTTTCTTT.